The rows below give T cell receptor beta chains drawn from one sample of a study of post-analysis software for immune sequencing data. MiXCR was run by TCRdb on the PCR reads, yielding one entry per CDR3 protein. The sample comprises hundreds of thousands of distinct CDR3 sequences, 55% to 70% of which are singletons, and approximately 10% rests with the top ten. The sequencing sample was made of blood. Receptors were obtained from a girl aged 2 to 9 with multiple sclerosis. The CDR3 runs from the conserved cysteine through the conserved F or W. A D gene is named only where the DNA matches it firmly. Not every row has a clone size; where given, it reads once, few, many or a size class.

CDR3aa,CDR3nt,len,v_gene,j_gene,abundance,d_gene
CASSFRTETYGYTF,TGCGCCAGCAGCTTTCGGACGGAGACCTATGGCTACACCTTC,14,TRBV5-1,TRBJ1-2,few,-
CASSQSIATYNEQFF,TGTGCCAGCAGCCAAAGTATCGCAACCTACAATGAGCAGTTCTTC,15,TRBV3-1,TRBJ2-1,once,-
CASSLRAWDLGSYNEQFF,TGTGCCAGCAGTTTAAGGGCTTGGGATTTGGGCTCCTACAATGAGCAGTTCTTC,18,TRBV27,TRBJ2-1,-,-
CASSLGRDRAPAQYF,TGTGCCAGCAGCTTAGGCCGCGACAGGGCCCCAGCGCAGTACTTC,15,TRBV11-2,TRBJ2-4,-,TRBD1
CAINPGTVNTEAFF,TGTGCCATCAACCCCGGGACAGTAAACACTGAAGCTTTCTTT,14,TRBV10-3,TRBJ1-1,-,TRBD1
CASSLFQGAHTEAFF,TGCGCCAGCAGTTTGTTCCAGGGGGCCCACACTGAAGCTTTCTTT,15,TRBV5-1,TRBJ1-1,few,TRBD1
CSAPDQGHEQYF,TGCAGTGCTCCGGACCAAGGGCACGAGCAGTACTTC,12,TRBV20-1,TRBJ2-7,-,-
CASSLPTGTSSYNEQFF,TGTGCCAGCAGTTTACCCACCGGGACCAGCTCCTACAATGAGCAGTTCTTC,17,TRBV27,TRBJ2-1,-,-
CSVSGTGGGETQYF,TGCAGCGTCTCCGGGACAGGGGGCGGGGAGACCCAGTACTTC,14,TRBV29-1,TRBJ2-5,-,TRBD1
CASSRGQQYEQYF,TGTGCCAGCAGCCGGGGACAGCAATACGAGCAGTACTTC,13,TRBV7-9,TRBJ2-7,few,TRBD1
CSAGPTGTIVMETQYF,TGCAGTGCAGGGCCTACCGGGACTATCGTAATGGAGACCCAGTACTTC,16,TRBV20-1,TRBJ2-5,-,TRBD2
CATSGVFGDTQYF,TGTGCCACCAGTGGTGTCTTTGGGGATACGCAGTATTTT,13,TRBV24-1,TRBJ2-3,-,-
CASSWTGTGLGQFF,TGTGCCAGCAGTTGGACCGGGACAGGGTTAGGGCAGTTCTTC,14,TRBV12-3/TRBV12-4,TRBJ2-1,few,TRBD1
CAISESPGANSPLHF,TGTGCCATCAGTGAGTCTCCAGGAGCAAATTCACCCCTCCACTTT,15,TRBV10-3,TRBJ1-6,-,-
CASSSPSIHEQFF,TGTGCCAGCAGCTCGCCTAGCATCCATGAGCAGTTCTTC,13,TRBV7-9,TRBJ2-1,-,-
CSVEEHNLGGLYGYTF,TGCAGCGTTGAAGAACACAATTTAGGGGGCCTCTATGGCTACACCTTC,16,TRBV29-1,TRBJ1-2,-,TRBD1
CSAPTGRGGNEQFF,TGCAGTGCTCCAACAGGGAGAGGTGGAAATGAGCAGTTCTTC,14,TRBV20-1,TRBJ2-1,-,-
CASSPSGRTAKNIQYF,TGTGCCAGCAGCCCGAGCGGGAGAACGGCCAAAAACATTCAGTACTTC,16,TRBV7-2,TRBJ2-4,-,TRBD2
CASSSTDLHTEAFF,TGTGCCAGCAGCTCTACAGACCTCCACACTGAAGCTTTCTTT,14,TRBV7-9,TRBJ1-1,-,-
CTSSDPGQGLDGYTF,TGTACCAGCAGTGACCCGGGACAGGGATTGGATGGCTACACCTTC,15,TRBV27,TRBJ1-2,-,TRBD1
CAIKEREFTDTQYF,TGTGCCATCAAGGAGCGGGAATTCACAGATACGCAGTATTTT,14,TRBV10-3,TRBJ2-3,-,TRBD2
CASSWSSHNEQFF,TGTGCCAGCAGTTGGTCCAGCCACAATGAGCAGTTCTTC,13,TRBV12-3/TRBV12-4,TRBJ2-1,-,-
CASSQDRTNTGELFF,TGTGCCAGCAGCCAAGATCGAACGAACACCGGGGAGCTGTTTTTT,15,TRBV3-1,TRBJ2-2,-,-
CASSQRLATSTDTQYF,TGCGCCAGCAGCCAGAGACTAGCAACTTCCACAGATACGCAGTATTTT,16,TRBV4-3,TRBJ2-3,-,TRBD2
CASSSLANSYEQYF,TGTGCCAGCAGCTCACTAGCGAACTCCTACGAGCAGTACTTC,14,TRBV7-6,TRBJ2-7,-,TRBD2
CATSRDRGYGYTF,TGTGCCACCAGCAGGGACAGGGGGTATGGCTACACCTTC,13,TRBV15,TRBJ1-2,few,TRBD1
CASSEEGRGTDTQYF,TGCGCCAGCAGTGAGGAGGGCAGGGGAACAGATACGCAGTATTTT,15,TRBV10-1,TRBJ2-3,-,-
CASSLYGYEQFF,TGTGCCAGCAGCCTCTATGGCTATGAGCAGTTCTTC,12,TRBV3-1,TRBJ2-1,-,-
CSVRADGTDTQYF,TGCAGCGTGCGAGCCGACGGCACAGATACGCAGTATTTT,13,TRBV29-1,TRBJ2-3,-,-
CASSVGQYNEQFF,TGCGCCAGCAGCGTGGGGCAGTACAATGAGCAGTTCTTC,13,TRBV4-1,TRBJ2-1,few,-
CASSTGESGYTF,TGTGCCAGCAGTACAGGCGAGTCGGGCTACACCTTC,12,TRBV27,TRBJ1-2,-,-
CSVEVAAVNEQFF,TGCAGCGTTGAAGTGGCAGCCGTCAATGAGCAGTTCTTC,13,TRBV29-1,TRBJ2-1,-,-
CAMTPGQGRYEQYF,TGTGCCATGACACCGGGACAGGGCCGGTACGAGCAGTACTTC,14,TRBV5-4,TRBJ2-7,-,TRBD1
CSAVLFKGGTEAFF,TGCAGCGCCGTCCTTTTCAAGGGCGGCACTGAAGCTTTCTTT,14,TRBV29-1,TRBJ1-1,-,-